The clone carrying this TCR beta chain has just a few counts. TCRbeta library preparation incorporated unique molecular identifiers. TCRdb re-called the PCR reads with MiXCR, one entry per CDR3 protein. Among about 610,000 distinct CDR3 sequences, about 10% were seen once, and the ten largest hold less than 5%. This record comes from a study of T-cell reconstitution after alpha-beta-depleted transplantation in children. Losses at the gene ends were 5 bases for V and 6 bases for J; bases not matched to a gene: 7. The CDR3 consists of 13 residues. CDR1 is DFQATT and CDR2 is SNEGSKA in the germline V gene (reference sequence).

Here the sequenced sample was PBMCs from the stem cell graft donor, taken from the stem cell graft. The gene calls are TRBV20-1 and TRBJ2-3; 8 positions agree with TRBD2. This sequence was found in a human donor who donated a stem cell graft to a child with acute myeloid leukemia. The CDR3 DNA reads as TGCAGTGCTGAAAGCGGGAGCGTGGATACGCAGTATTTT. The encoded protein is CSAESGSVDTQYF.